A selection of T cell receptor beta chains follows, all from one sample in a study of post-analysis software for immune sequencing data. MiXCR, applied by TCRdb to the PCR reads, yields one record per CDR3 protein. The sample yields hundreds of thousands of distinct CDR3 sequences, approximately 60% seen once. The sample taken for sequencing was blood. The receptors were gathered from a girl aged 2 to 10 with multiple sclerosis. Each CDR3 is given with its conserved first and last residue.

v_gene	CDR3aa
TRBV15	CATSRTGTRSYEQYF
TRBV10-2	CASSEGSTNYGYTF
TRBV10-3	CATIAGVTLGMEQFF
TRBV20-1	CSAHPLAGGLNEQFF
TRBV7-6	CASGVERGQHTQYF
TRBV25-1	CASSELGGDDNEQFF
TRBV5-1	CASSQRTGEDEQFF
TRBV28	CASSPFSSGRAALEQYF
TRBV5-1	CASDFGLAGGNERFF
TRBV20-1	CSARAPGRGHEKLFF
TRBV7-2	CASSFTTGKSNQPQHF
TRBV3-1	CASSPIGRKETQYF
TRBV5-1	CASSMGLPGDEQFF
TRBV29-1	CSITSGTGDTQYF
TRBV2	CASRDRGKRETQYF
TRBV4-1	CASSQVGSGSYNEQFF
TRBV29-1	CSGGRTGGGTDTQYF
TRBV5-5	CASSWGSGRYEQYF
TRBV5-1	CASGDPGQVSYEQYF
TRBV4-3	CASSQEWGAPSSYEQYF
TRBV12-3/TRBV12-4	CASGDSDLQETQYF
TRBV7-6	CVSSLEPSRLGNEQFF
TRBV3-1	CASSQRQGINQPQHF
TRBV7-9	CASNLSEANTQYF
TRBV7-3	CASSTSGGGLYEQYF
TRBV10-3	CAISEPVGERYGYTF
TRBV5-1	CASSVQGWRETQYF
TRBV7-8	CASSLVRATEAFF
TRBV29-1	CSSLMGEQFF
TRBV5-1	CASSLEQLAGSNEQFF
TRBV20-1	CSAPLLIAGAGRRMKVGTDTQYF
TRBV20-1	CSASNTYSYNEQFF
TRBV7-9	CASSKPSGLMNGQFF
TRBV11-3	CASSTRQGRGTQYF
TRBV4-2	CASSHKKSAGEQFF
TRBV5-1	CASSLKGRNYGYTF
TRBV6-1	CASNGVTDTQYF
TRBV12-3/TRBV12-4	CASSLVLQETQYF
TRBV2	CASSPRGGRGESNQPQHF
TRBV9	CASSGQAGGRNEQFF
TRBV29-1	CCASGTNQPQHF
TRBV24-1	CATRAPGQVDNEQFF
TRBV5-1	CASSLVSGSSAYEQYF
TRBV3-1	CASSQPGQDHQETQYF
TRBV20-1	CSATPGLAGLSLTDTQYF
TRBV12-3/TRBV12-4	CASSPYAQGVGEQFF
TRBV5-1	CASSLSQSYEQYF
TRBV27	CASSIDRGSSPLHF
TRBV19	CASSQARRGTEAFF
TRBV5-1	CASSVGLDLYEQYF
TRBV9	CASSDPLTGVRETQYF
TRBV5-5	CASSPGLAGWEQFF
TRBV5-1	CASSLDATGGAFF
TRBV2	CASGKQGAYEQYF
TRBV25-1	CASRGQAEQPQHF
TRBV2	CASTGGGNEQFF
TRBV29-1	CSVATGHGYTF
TRBV20-1	CSAPTPGFNYGYTF
TRBV7-3	CASSSGREGTQYF